Listed here are 9 T cell receptor beta chains from one sample, sequenced in a study of T-cell reconstitution after alpha-beta-depleted transplantation in children (dated by TCRdb to the mid-2010s). The library was produced with PCR. Sequencing used an Illumina HiSeq 2500. TCR libraries were prepared with molecular barcoding, using unique molecular identifiers to normalize TCRbeta repertoire quantification. TCRdb redid the processing of the public reads, applying fastp at Q25 and MiXCR, and retained in-frame beta chains. Here each entry gathers all rows of one CDR3 protein and keeps the most common genes and DNA. The sample data list around 380,000 distinct CDR3 sequences, and 11% of these were observed just once. The ten largest clones add up to 5% to 6.5% of the sample. This specimen was PBMCs from the stem cell graft donor, taken from the stem cell graft. The receptor source for this set is a human donor who donated a stem cell graft to a child with acute myeloid leukemia.

This clonotype was seen a few times. The chain carries TRBV6-1 and TRBJ2-7; 10 bases fit TRBD1. The CDR3 consists of 16 residues. Germline CDR1 reads MNHNS; CDR2 reads SASEGT. The V gene end was trimmed by 5 bases and the J gene end by 4 bases; junction bases not matched to a gene: 11. The CDR3 reads CASSRVGDRGWYEQYF. The CDR3 DNA is TGTGCCAGCAGTCGCGTGGGGGACAGGGGTTGGTACGAGCAGTACTTC.

The chain is built from TRBV29-1 and TRBJ2-1; D is ambiguous. V lost 4 bases and J lost 3, with 10 bases in between. The CDR3 totals 13 residues. Germline CDR1 SQVTM, CDR2 ANQGSEA. CDR3 sequence: CSVGAPNYNEQFF. In nucleotides, the CDR3 is TGCAGCGTTGGGGCGCCCAACTACAATGAGCAGTTCTTC.

This clonotype was seen a few times. J is TRBJ2-1 and V is TRBV5-1; 10 nucleotides align to TRBD1. Trimming removed 4 bases from V and 9 bases from J; junction bases left unmatched: 7. The CDR3 has 14 amino acids. Germline CDR1 SGHRS, CDR2 YFSETQ. CDR3 sequence reads: CASSHRQGAGEQFF. For the CDR3, the DNA is TGCGCCAGCAGCCACCGACAGGGGGCGGGTGAGCAGTTCTTC.

The chain carries TRBV19 and TRBJ1-1; tentative D call: TRBD1 (5 bases). The CDR3 spans 14 residues. Germline assignment: CDR1 LNHDA and CDR2 SQIVND (reference sequence). V shed 1 base and J shed 4 bases, with 10 bases lying between them. The CDR3 is CASSIVAGRTEAFF. The CDR3, as DNA: TGTGCCAGTAGTATAGTAGCAGGGCGCACTGAAGCTTTCTTT.

The genes are TRBV27 and TRBJ1-6; D uncertain. The V and J ends lost 5 bases and 5 bases respectively, with 13 bases between them. Germline V gene sequence: CDR1 MNHEY, CDR2 SMNVEV (reference sequence). This CDR3 has 15 amino acids. CDR3 nucleotide sequence: TGTGCCAGCAGTACCCCGACAATTGATAATTCACCCCTCCACTTT. Protein sequence: CASSTPTIDNSPLHF.

The rearrangement uses TRBV29-1 and TRBJ2-2; tentatively, D is TRBD2 (6 bases). The CDR3 contains 12 residues. The ends were cut back, 6 bases at V and 4 bases at J, with 9 bases in the middle. Germline V gene sequence: CDR1 SQVTM, CDR2 ANQGSEA. CDR3 nucleotides: TGCAGCGTCTTCGGGGGCACCGGGGAGCTGTTTTTT. Translating it yields CSVFGGTGELFF.

In its sample, this clonotype was seen a few times. The rearrangement links TRBV6-1 to TRBJ1-1; a possible D gene is TRBD1 (6 bases). The germline V and J ends were trimmed by 7 bases and 8 bases, with 11 bases remaining between them. Germline V CDR1 and CDR2: MNHNS, SASEGT. CDR3 length: 11 amino acids. CDR3 protein: CASITGLEAFF. Here the CDR3 DNA reads TGTGCCAGCATAACAGGGTTGGAAGCTTTCTTT.

J is TRBJ2-4 and V is TRBV20-1; 7 bases align to TRBD2. This CDR3 is built from 15 residues. J gave up 4 bases and V 0 bases, and 6 bases lay outside the gene matches. CDR1 and CDR2 (germline): DFQATT, SNEGSKA (reference sequence). The CDR3 coding sequence is TGCAGTGCTAGAGACCTAGCGGAAATAAAAAACATTCAGTACTTC. As protein: CSARDLAEIKNIQYF.

The table lists this clonotype with a few counts. The gene calls are TRBV27 and TRBJ2-7, with 7 bases aligning to TRBD1. The CDR3 is made up of 15 amino acids. Unmatched junction bases numbered 5, after V lost 2 bases and J lost 1 base. Germline V gives CDR1 MNHEY, CDR2 SMNVEV (reference sequence). The CDR3 DNA reads as TGTGCCAGCAGTTTAACAGGGGACGCGTCCTACGAGCAGTACGTC. Protein: CASSLTGDASYEQYV.